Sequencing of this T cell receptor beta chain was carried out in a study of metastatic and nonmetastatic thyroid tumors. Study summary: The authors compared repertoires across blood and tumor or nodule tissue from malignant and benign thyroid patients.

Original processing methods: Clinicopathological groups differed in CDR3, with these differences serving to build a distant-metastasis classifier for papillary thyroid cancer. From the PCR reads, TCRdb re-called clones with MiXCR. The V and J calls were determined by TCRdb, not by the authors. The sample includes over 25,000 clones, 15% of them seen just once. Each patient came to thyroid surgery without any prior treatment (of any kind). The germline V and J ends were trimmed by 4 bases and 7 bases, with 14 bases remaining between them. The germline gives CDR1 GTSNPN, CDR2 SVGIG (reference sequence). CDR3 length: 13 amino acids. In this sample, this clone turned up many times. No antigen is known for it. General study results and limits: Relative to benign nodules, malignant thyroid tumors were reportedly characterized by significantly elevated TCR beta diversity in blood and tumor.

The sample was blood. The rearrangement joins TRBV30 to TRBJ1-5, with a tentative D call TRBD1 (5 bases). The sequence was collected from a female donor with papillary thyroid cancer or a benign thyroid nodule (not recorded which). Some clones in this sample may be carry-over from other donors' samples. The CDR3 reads CAWTKGPRQPQHF. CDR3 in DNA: TGTGCCTGGACGAAGGGACCGCGGCAGCCCCAGCATTTT.